This T cell receptor (beta chain) was sequenced during a study of T cells in Graves' hyperthyroidism and ophthalmopathy. Study-wide findings and caveats: Most thyroid clonotypes that were expanded above 0.001 also turned up in blood.

The PBMCs studied were ones that came from roughly 9.4 ml fresh peripheral blood. Regarding this clonotype: Its antigen is as yet unknown.

TCR beta CDR3 region amplification was performed from RNA transcripts. First-round RT-PCR with HTBI primers amplified the TCR CDR3 region. TCRdb analysed the multiplex PCR reads with MiXCR anew, one entry per CDR3 protein. Among about 260,000 distinct CDR3 sequences listed, over 15% were seen once. Per the germline V gene, CDR1 is SNHLY and CDR2 is FYNNEI. Losses at the gene ends were 5 bases for V and 3 bases for J; bases not matched to a gene: 4. This CDR3 region has 14 residues. Sequenced: blood. The gene calls are TRBV2 and TRBJ1-2; 9 nucleotides match TRBD1. The sequence derives from a woman aged 18-35 years with Graves' ophthalmopathy. CDR3 in amino acids: CASSRGQGHYGYTF. CDR3 nucleotides: TGTGCCAGCAGTAGGGGACAGGGTCACTATGGCTACACCTTC.